These 2 T cell receptor beta chains were all obtained from the same sample, sequenced in a study of shared clonotypes between healthy human individuals (dated by TCRdb to about 2020). Libraries were constructed by the immunoSEQ multiplex PCR assay. The table was pulled from immuneACCESS by TCRdb, which kept in-frame rearrangements only. Such tables lose some clones; where checked, under half of the loss comes from unresolved V genes, and the rest has no known cause. The sample table lists hundreds of thousands of clones, roughly 96% of them with a count of one. About 0.12% of the sample comes from the top ten. CD8 naive samples were obtained by positive selection for CCR7 among CD45RO-negative cells, yielding a CD45RA+CCR7+ population from which TemRA cells were excluded. Sequencing used naive CD8+ T cells sorted from blood. The cell subset or site label, as the study defines it: CD45RA+CCR7+. The receptors shown here come from a woman in her 30s in good health.

About this clone itself: The sample carries other DNA sequences with the same CDR3. The genes are TRBV28 and TRBJ2-1; D assignment may be TRBD1 or TRBD2 (5 bases each). V lost 2 bases to trimming and J lost 4 bases, with 9 bases between them. The germline gives CDR1 MDHEN, CDR2 SYDVKM. The CDR3 length is 14 residues. The CDR3 coding sequence is TGTGCCAGCAGTTTAGGGGGACCATACAATGAGCAGTTCTTC. It yields the protein CASSLGGPYNEQFF. Complete variable domain (other parts from reference TRBV28 and TRBJ2-1): DVKVTQSSRYLVKRTGEKVFLECVQDMDHENMFWYRQDPGLGLRLIYFSYDVKMKEKGDIPEGYSVSREKKERFSLILESASTNQTSMYLCASSLGGPYNEQFFGPGTRLTVL.

The genes are TRBV5-6 and TRBJ2-3, with unresolved D. The V end was cut by 4 bases, the J end by 2 bases, with 8 bases between. The CDR3 consists of 13 residues. Germline V gene lookup returns CDR1 SGHDT and CDR2 YYEEEE. The CDR3 region has the DNA TGTGCCAGCAGCCCTGCACACACAGATACGCAGTATTTT. Protein sequence: CASSPAHTDTQYF.